The rows below give T cell receptor beta chains drawn from one sample of a study of T cell responses to AZD1222 COVID-19 vaccine. Some clones are missing from TCRdb's copy, which holds only in-frame ones; the method was immunoSEQ multiplex PCR. The sample has fewer than 180,000 clones, around 94% seen once. The source material was peripheral blood, sampled on day 0 of AZD1222 vaccination. These receptors were obtained from an adult in good health. CDR3s include the opening cysteine and the closing phenylalanine or tryptophan. Each record gives: J gene, V gene, D gene, CDR3 length, clone size, CDR3 protein, CDR3 DNA. D genes are given only for firm matches. Not all rows give a size; the values are once, few, many and, for expanded clones, a class.

TRBJ2-1,TRBV4-1,TRBD1,15,NA,CASSPTGTGINEQFF,TGCGCCAGCAGCCCTACCGGGACAGGGATCAATGAGCAGTTCTTC
TRBJ1-4,TRBV18,NA,17,NA,CASSPPGLSLTNEKLFF,TGTGCCAGCTCACCTCCAGGGTTGAGTCTAACTAATGAAAAACTGTTTTTT
TRBJ2-2,TRBV6-4,NA,13,NA,CASSDTSTGELFF,TGTGCCAGCAGTGACACATCCACCGGGGAGCTGTTTTTT
TRBJ1-2,TRBV3-1/TRBV3-2,NA,14,NA,CASSQAGSVYGYTF,TGTGCCAGCAGCCAAGCGGGCAGCGTGTATGGCTACACCTTC
TRBJ1-6,TRBV16,NA,14,NA,CASSEEGVRSPLHF,TGTGCCAGCAGCGAGGAGGGTGTTCGTTCACCCCTCCACTTT
TRBJ1-2,TRBV5-6,NA,13,NA,CASSFGRNYGYTF,TGTGCCAGCAGCTTCGGCAGAAACTATGGCTACACCTTC
TRBJ2-1,TRBV6-1,NA,15,once,CASSELPLVNNEQFF,TGTGCCAGCAGTGAACTACCTCTAGTAAACAATGAGCAGTTCTTC
TRBJ1-1,TRBV2,NA,12,NA,CASDEMRTEAFF,TGTGCCAGCGACGAAATGAGGACTGAAGCTTTCTTT
TRBJ2-1,TRBV29-1,NA,16,NA,CSVEFGVASSYNEQFF,TGCAGCGTTGAATTCGGCGTTGCGAGCTCCTACAATGAGCAGTTCTTC
TRBJ1-2,TRBV4-1,NA,17,NA,CASSPVQGRGVGYGYTF,TGCGCCAGCAGCCCGGTACAGGGAAGGGGGGTGGGCTATGGCTACACCTTC
TRBJ1-1,TRBV5-1,TRBD1,13,NA,CASSADREFEAFF,TGCGCCAGCAGCGCAGACAGGGAGTTTGAAGCTTTCTTT
TRBJ2-2,TRBV19,TRBD1,14,NA,CASTPGGFTGELFF,TGTGCCAGTACCCCAGGGGGATTCACCGGGGAGCTGTTTTTT
TRBJ1-4,TRBV7-9,NA,15,NA,CASSRQFATNEKLFF,TGTGCCAGCAGCCGACAGTTCGCAACTAATGAAAAACTGTTTTTT
TRBJ2-2,TRBV4-1,NA,17,NA,CASSQDSRGSMTGELFF,TGCGCCAGCAGCCAAGATTCGAGGGGGAGCATGACCGGGGAGCTGTTTTTT
TRBJ1-6,TRBV7-9,NA,14,NA,CASSQGQWNSPLHF,TGTGCCAGCAGCCAGGGTCAATGGAATTCACCCCTCCACTTT
TRBJ1-2,TRBV4-1,NA,13,NA,CASSQSVKGGYTF,TGCGCCAGCAGCCAATCAGTGAAGGGTGGCTACACCTTC
TRBJ2-5,TRBV23-1,NA,14,few,CASSHPGRKETQYF,TGCGCCAGCAGTCACCCTGGACGGAAAGAGACCCAGTACTTC
TRBJ1-4,TRBV6-6,NA,12,NA,CASSYSQGPLFF,TGTGCCAGCAGTTATTCACAGGGACCACTGTTTTTT
TRBJ1-5,TRBV5-1,NA,15,NA,CASSLEGGSNQPQHF,TGCGCCAGCAGCTTGGAAGGCGGGTCCAATCAGCCCCAGCATTTT
TRBJ1-5,TRBV6-1,NA,15,NA,CASSEALTGHQPQHF,TGTGCCAGCAGTGAAGCGCTTACAGGGCATCAGCCCCAGCATTTT
TRBJ1-6,TRBV16,TRBD1,13,NA,CASSHGTGEPLHF,TGTGCCAGCAGCCACGGGACAGGGGAACCCCTCCACTTT
TRBJ2-1,TRBV9,NA,16,NA,CASSVLGGWMYNEQFF,TGTGCCAGCAGCGTACTGGGAGGATGGATGTACAATGAGCAGTTCTTC
TRBJ1-2,TRBV10-3,NA,15,NA,CAISDLVAGNYGYTF,TGTGCCATCAGTGATCTGGTCGCAGGGAACTATGGCTACACCTTC
TRBJ2-2,TRBV2,TRBD2,14,NA,CASTLAGYTGELFF,TGTGCCAGCACCCTAGCGGGCTACACCGGGGAGCTGTTTTTT
TRBJ1-2,TRBV27,NA,14,NA,CASSALLSGYGYTF,TGTGCCAGCAGTGCCCTACTATCGGGCTATGGCTACACCTTC
TRBJ1-6,TRBV19,NA,13,NA,CASSIGATSPLHF,TGTGCCAGTAGTATTGGGGCGACTTCACCCCTCCACTTT
TRBJ1-1,TRBV2,NA,14,NA,CASSGSDSNTEAFF,TGTGCCAGCAGTGGATCGGACTCTAACACTGAAGCTTTCTTT
TRBJ1-6,TRBV19,NA,17,NA,CASSIWFPSSYNSPLHF,TGTGCCAGTAGTATTTGGTTTCCCAGCTCCTATAATTCACCCCTCCACTTT
TRBJ1-6,TRBV3-1/TRBV3-2,NA,14,NA,CASSQEQAYSPLHF,TGTGCCAGCAGCCAAGAACAGGCTTATTCACCCCTCCACTTT
TRBJ2-3,TRBV11-2,NA,15,NA,CASSFTTGSTDTQYF,TGTGCCAGCAGCTTTACGACGGGTAGCACAGATACGCAGTATTTT
TRBJ1-6,TRBV6-4,NA,15,NA,CASSVSAGDNSPLHF,TGTGCCAGCAGTGTCTCGGCTGGGGACAATTCACCCCTCCACTTT
TRBJ1-6,TRBV5-8,TRBD1,16,NA,CASQETGGSYNSPLHF,TGTGCCAGCCAGGAAACAGGGGGTTCCTATAATTCACCCCTCCACTTT
TRBJ2-1,TRBV2,TRBD2,14,NA,CASSAPGRASEQFF,TGTGCCAGCAGTGCCCCCGGGAGGGCCTCTGAGCAGTTCTTC
TRBJ1-1,TRBV2,NA,12,NA,CASMSTNTEAFF,TGTGCCAGCATGAGTACCAACACTGAAGCTTTCTTT
TRBJ2-3,TRBV2,TRBD1,13,NA,CASSLDRGNTQYF,TGTGCCAGCAGTCTGGACAGGGGGAATACGCAGTATTTT
TRBJ2-3,TRBV10-3,TRBD2,19,NA,CAIRPGLAGGPESTDTQYF,TGTGCCATCAGACCGGGACTAGCGGGGGGGCCCGAAAGCACAGATACGCAGTATTTT
TRBJ1-2,TRBV10-2,TRBD1,15,NA,CASSNGQAPVYGYTF,TGCGCCAGCAGCAACGGACAGGCCCCCGTCTATGGCTACACCTTC
TRBJ1-2,TRBV13,TRBD1,16,NA,CASTGTGGLRYYGYTF,TGTGCCAGCACTGGTACAGGGGGATTAAGGTACTATGGCTACACCTTC
TRBJ1-3,TRBV19,TRBD1,18,NA,CASSLRQGAIFSGNTIYF,TGTGCCAGTAGTCTCAGACAGGGGGCCATTTTCTCTGGAAACACCATATATTTT
TRBJ2-1,TRBV6-1,NA,16,NA,CASSEAGLPSYNEQFF,TGTGCCAGCAGTGAAGCGGGCCTACCTTCCTACAATGAGCAGTTCTTC